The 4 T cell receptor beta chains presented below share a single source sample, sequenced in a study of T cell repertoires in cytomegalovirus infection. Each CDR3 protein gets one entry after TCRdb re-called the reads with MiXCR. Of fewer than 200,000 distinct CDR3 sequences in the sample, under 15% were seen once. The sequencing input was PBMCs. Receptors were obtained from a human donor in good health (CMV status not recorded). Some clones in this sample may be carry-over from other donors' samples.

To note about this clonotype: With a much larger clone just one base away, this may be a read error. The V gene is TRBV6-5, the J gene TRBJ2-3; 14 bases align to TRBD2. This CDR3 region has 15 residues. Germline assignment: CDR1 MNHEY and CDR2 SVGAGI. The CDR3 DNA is TGTGCCAGCAGCCAGGGACTAGCGGGAGTAGATACGCTGTATTTT. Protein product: CASSQGLAGVDTLYF.

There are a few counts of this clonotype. CDR3 DNA sequence: TGTGCCAGCAGTTCGCGAACTGATTCGAAACTGTTTTTT. Translating it yields CASSSRTDSKLFF. This chain uses TRBV12-3 or TRBV12-4 with TRBJ1-4; D unresolved. The V gene lost 4 bases and the J gene lost 11 bases, with 14 bases spanning the gap. CDR3 size: 13 residues.

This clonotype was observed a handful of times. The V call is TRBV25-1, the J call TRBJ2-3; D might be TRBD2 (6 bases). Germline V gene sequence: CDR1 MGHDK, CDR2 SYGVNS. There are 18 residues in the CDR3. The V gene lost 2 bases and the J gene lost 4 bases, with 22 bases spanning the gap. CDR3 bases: TGTGCCAGCAGTGAACTTAGAAGAGGACTATCGGGACCAGATACGCAGTATTTT. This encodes CASSELRRGLSGPDTQYF.

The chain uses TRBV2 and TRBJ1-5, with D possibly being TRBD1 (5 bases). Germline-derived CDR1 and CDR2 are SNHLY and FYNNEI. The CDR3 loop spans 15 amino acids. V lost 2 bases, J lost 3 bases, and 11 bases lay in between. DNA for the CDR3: TGTGCCAGCAGTGAATTCGTGACAGACAATCAGCCCCAGCATTTT. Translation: CASSEFVTDNQPQHF. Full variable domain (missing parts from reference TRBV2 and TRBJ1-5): EPEVTQTPSHQVTQMGQEVILRCVPISNHLYFYWYRQILGQKVEFLVSFYNNEISEKSEIFDDQFSVERPDGSNFTLKIRSTKLEDSAMYFCASSEFVTDNQPQHFGDGTRLSIL.